The 32 T cell receptor beta chains reported below all come from one sample, sequenced in a study of monozygotic twins with inflammatory bowel disease (dated by TCRdb to about 2019). Library generation was performed with 5' RACE. The sample was run on an Illumina HiSeq 2500. Following TCRdb reprocessing, every CDR3 protein sequence forms one entry, and DNA is not provided. This sample's table carries some 170,000 distinct CDR3 sequences. The ten largest account for less than 7.5% of the sample. Sequenced input: blood. These receptors were collected from a human donor with ulcerative colitis or Crohn's disease, or a healthy co-twin of an affected twin (not recorded which).

The V gene is TRBV28, the J gene TRBJ2-7; TCRdb picks TRBD1, but there is no DNA to check that call. In germline, CDR1 is MDHEN, CDR2 SYDVKM. The CDR3 is 16 amino acids. CDR3 sequence: CASSSTGTDRFYEQYF.

The chain links TRBV9 to TRBJ1-2; no DNA is available, so the TRBD1 call from TCRdb remains unchecked. Germline V lookup: CDR1 SGDLS, CDR2 YYNGEE. The CDR3 runs to 13 residues. CDR3 sequence reads: CASSPNRDRGYTF. Based on the CDR3 plus reference TRBV9 and TRBJ1-2, the full variable domain is DSGVTQTPKHLITATGQRVTLRCSPRSGDLSVYWYQQSLDQGLQFLIQYYNGEERAKGNILERFSAQQFPDLHSELNLSSLELGDSALYFCASSPNRDRGYTFGSGTRLTVV.

CDR3 sequence reads: CASSLAFLRPGRGPNEQFF. The genes are TRBV13 and TRBJ2-1; TCRdb's assignment of TRBD1 cannot be checked, as there is no DNA. In germline, CDR1 is PRHDT, CDR2 FYEKMQ (reference sequence). The CDR3 sequence is 19 residues long.

The chain uses TRBV20-1 and TRBJ2-7. Germline-derived CDR1 and CDR2 are DFQATT and SNEGSKA (reference sequence). CDR3 length: 15 amino acids. CDR3 amino acids: CSARDLQGKGWEQYF.

V and J are TRBV11-2 and TRBJ1-2; as DNA is missing, the TRBD1 call by TCRdb cannot be tested. This CDR3 spans 14 amino acids. CDR1 and CDR2 from the germline V gene are SGHAT and FQNNGV. The CDR3 reads CASSLVSGVYGYTF.

The chain joins TRBV7-9 to TRBJ2-4; TCRdb calls TRBD1, which cannot be checked without DNA. This CDR3 comprises 16 residues. CDR1 and CDR2 (germline): SEHNR, FQNEAQ (reference sequence). This chain's CDR3 is CASSLGQGIAKNIQYF.

The chain combines TRBV6-5 with TRBJ1-1. CDR1 and CDR2 (germline): MNHEY, SVGAGI. The CDR3 totals 12 residues. The CDR3 here is CASSYSGRAAFF.

The genes are TRBV5-6 and TRBJ1-5; TCRdb proposes TRBD1, but this gene call is untestable without DNA. Germline V CDR1 and CDR2: SGHDT, YYEEEE. The CDR3 is 16 residues long. CDR3 loop: CASSLARGIQNQPQHF.

The chain joins TRBV9 to TRBJ2-5; TCRdb lists TRBD2, though no DNA is available to test this call. The CDR3 extends over 17 amino acids. Germline values: CDR1 SGDLS, CDR2 YYNGEE. The CDR3 protein is CASSVTGAGVSRETQYF.

This chain uses TRBV19 with TRBJ2-7; TCRdb lists TRBD1, though no DNA is available to test this call. CDR1 and CDR2 (germline): LNHDA, SQIVND (reference sequence). CDR3 length equals 15 residues. CDR3 sequence: CASSATGQSSYEQYF.

This chain uses TRBV5-4 with TRBJ2-1. The V gene's germline CDR1 is SGHNT and CDR2 YYREEE (reference sequence). The CDR3 covers 14 residues. CDR3 loop: CASSWDGAYNEQFF.

The V call is TRBV7-2, the J call TRBJ1-6. The CDR3 runs 13 residues. Germline V gene data show CDR1 as SGHTA and CDR2 as FQGNSA. The CDR3 loop reads CAIVGAPNSPLHF.

The rearrangement joins TRBV7-9 to TRBJ1-2; absent DNA, TCRdb's TRBD1 call cannot be checked. CDR1 is SEHNR and CDR2 is FQNEAQ in the germline V gene (reference sequence). There are 12 residues in the CDR3. Here the CDR3 reads CASSTQGVGYTF.

The gene calls are TRBV29-1 and TRBJ2-1; TCRdb reports TRBD1, a call that lacks DNA to check it against. CDR3 length equals 14 residues. Germline loops: CDR1 SQVTM, CDR2 ANQGSEA. This CDR3 is CSVEGRGDYNEQFF.

The chain couples TRBV3-1 to TRBJ2-5; TCRdb calls TRBD2, which cannot be checked without DNA. The CDR3 has 14 amino acids. From germline, CDR1 is LGHDT and CDR2 YNNKEL (reference sequence). The CDR3 sequence is CASSSQGSSETQYF.

The V call is TRBV29-1, the J call TRBJ2-1; TCRdb indicates TRBD1, and absent DNA this call remains unverified. The CDR3 loop spans 14 amino acids. Germline lookup yields CDR1 SQVTM and CDR2 ANQGSEA. The CDR3: CSVEGQTLYNEQFF.

V is TRBV19 and J is TRBJ2-6. CDR3 length equals 15 residues. Germline CDR1 LNHDA, CDR2 SQIVND (reference sequence). The CDR3 loop is CASSIVQTGANVLTF.

J is TRBJ2-7 and V is TRBV10-3. The germline CDR1 and CDR2 sequences are ENHRY and SYGVKD. This CDR3 has 16 residues. This CDR3 is CAITRGEMAGHYEQYF.

V is TRBV7-9 and J is TRBJ1-4. The V gene's germline CDR1 is SEHNR and CDR2 FQNEAQ (reference sequence). The CDR3 totals 14 residues. Here the CDR3 reads CASSTGGLNEKLFF.

The gene calls are TRBV18 and TRBJ1-5; TCRdb calls TRBD1, which cannot be checked without DNA. Per germline, CDR1 KGHSH and CDR2 LQKENI. The length of the CDR3 is 15 residues. The CDR3 reads CASSQGQNVGQPQHF.

The rearrangement links TRBV9 to TRBJ2-1; TCRdb gives TRBD2 as the D gene, but with no DNA this cannot be confirmed. The CDR3 sequence is 16 residues long. Germline CDR1 and CDR2: SGDLS and YYNGEE. The CDR3 here is CASSVRELAGGSEQFF.

The rearrangement uses TRBV2 and TRBJ1-5; TCRdb's D call of TRBD1 is untestable without DNA. This CDR3 contains 15 residues. CDR1 is SNHLY, CDR2 FYNNEI, per germline. The CDR3 region is CASSDPDRAGQPQHF.

The CDR3: CASSLTSGKGGNEQFF. This chain links TRBV7-3 with TRBJ2-1; the TRBD1 assignment by TCRdb is unverifiable without DNA. CDR1 SGHTA and CDR2 FQGTGA come from the germline V gene. The CDR3 has 16 amino acids.

The chain employs TRBV9 and TRBJ1-2. Per the germline V gene, CDR1 is SGDLS and CDR2 is YYNGEE. The CDR3 totals 16 residues. The CDR3 is CASSPSSGNTNYGYTF.

This chain links TRBV6-5 with TRBJ1-6; with no DNA, the TCRdb D assignment of TRBD1 cannot be verified. The CDR3 covers 16 residues. CDR1 is MNHEY, CDR2 SVGAGI, per germline. The CDR3 spells CASSYSGGTGGSPLHF.

The CDR3 reads CASSPSGSTDEQYF. This sequence joins TRBV7-2 and TRBJ2-7. This CDR3 is 14 amino acids long. Germline assignment: CDR1 SGHTA and CDR2 FQGNSA.

The chain recombines TRBV12-3 or TRBV12-4 with TRBJ2-1. The CDR3 has 11 residues. CDR3 residues: CASRNYNEQFF.

This rearrangement joins TRBV20-1 to TRBJ1-5; the D gene TCRdb calls, TRBD1, cannot be checked with no DNA. Germline lookup yields CDR1 DFQATT and CDR2 SNEGSKA (reference sequence). This CDR3 comprises 14 residues. This CDR3 is CSALGRESNQPQHF.

The chain joins TRBV29-1 to TRBJ1-3. This CDR3 spans 13 amino acids. The germline CDR1 and CDR2 sequences are SQVTM and ANQGSEA. The CDR3 sequence is CSGTQGSGNTIYF.

V is TRBV5-1 and J is TRBJ2-1; TCRdb lists TRBD2, though no DNA is available to test this call. In germline, CDR1 is SGHRS, CDR2 YFSETQ. The CDR3 has 16 amino acids. The CDR3 here is CASSLSGERANNEQFF.

This rearrangement joins TRBV10-3 to TRBJ2-1; the D call from TCRdb, TRBD2, cannot be confirmed without DNA. The V gene's germline CDR1 is ENHRY and CDR2 SYGVKD. The CDR3 consists of 19 residues. The CDR3 loop is CAISGPPGLVRDSYNEQFF.

The chain employs TRBV5-6 and TRBJ1-4; without DNA, the TCRdb call of TRBD1 cannot be checked. From germline, CDR1 is SGHDT and CDR2 YYEEEE. The length of the CDR3 is 15 residues. This CDR3 reads CASSTFRDSNEKLFF.